A selection of T cell receptor beta chains follows, all from one sample in a study of radiotherapy plus CTLA-4 blockade in lung cancer. Produced via immunoSEQ multiplex PCR; TCRdb's table is partial and in-frame only. The sample holds under 95,000 clones, more than 60% seen once. The sample was peripheral blood, taken from a patient treated with radiotherapy plus ipilimumab. The source of these receptors is a human donor with non-small cell lung cancer whose response to radiotherapy plus ipilimumab could not be evaluated. Some clones in this sample may be carry-over from other donors' samples. CDR3s include the opening cysteine and the closing phenylalanine or tryptophan. The D gene is left open where the match is weak. Clone size is given for some rows only: seen once, a few or many times, or a class if the clone is expanded.

V gene	clone size	J gene	CDR3 length	D gene	CDR3 protein	CDR3 DNA
TRBV10-3	.	TRBJ2-1	14	.	CAISDVLARNEQFF	TGTGCCATCAGTGATGTGCTGGCCCGCAATGAGCAGTTCTTC
TRBV4-1	.	TRBJ2-3	15	.	CASSQEAGITDTQYF	TGCGCCAGCAGCCAAGAGGCAGGGATCACAGATACGCAGTATTTT
TRBV5-6	.	TRBJ1-6	12	.	CASSSQASPLHF	TGTGCCAGCAGCTCACAGGCTTCACCCCTCCACTTT
TRBV18	.	TRBJ2-7	15	TRBD1	CASSPRTGDINEQYF	TGTGCCAGCTCACCACGGACAGGGGATATCAACGAGCAGTACTTC
TRBV30	few	TRBJ1-5	13	TRBD1	CAWSGTGYQPQHF	TGTGCCTGGAGTGGGACAGGATATCAGCCCCAGCATTTT
TRBV6-1	once	TRBJ2-7	14	.	CASRPRPHSSGVYF	TGTGCCAGCAGACCCCGACCACACAGCAGTGGTGTGTACTTC
TRBV5-8	.	TRBJ1-2	15	TRBD1	CASSYPGQENYGYTF	TGTGCCAGCAGCTACCCGGGACAGGAGAACTATGGCTACACCTTC
TRBV28	.	TRBJ2-7	13	.	CASSSGSPYEQYF	TGTGCCAGCAGTTCCGGGTCCCCCTACGAGCAGTACTTC
TRBV6-1	.	TRBJ2-1	16	TRBD2	CASSEAASGPYNEQFF	TGTGCCAGCAGTGAAGCGGCTAGCGGGCCTTACAATGAGCAGTTCTTC
TRBV28	once	TRBJ1-2	15	.	CASTTPREAGYGYTF	TGTGCCAGCACCACCCCCCGCGAGGCGGGCTATGGCTACACCTTC
TRBV7-3	.	TRBJ2-1	14	.	CASSLGPTNNEQFF	TGTGCCAGCAGCTTAGGCCCCACAAACAATGAGCAGTTCTTC
TRBV29-1	.	TRBJ1-2	13	.	CSVGFRGNYGYTF	TGCAGCGTTGGGTTTCGCGGTAACTATGGCTACACCTTC
TRBV7-8	few	TRBJ2-1	16	TRBD2	CASSLVAGGLGNEQFF	TGTGCCAGCAGCTTAGTGGCGGGGGGGCTGGGCAATGAGCAGTTCTTC
TRBV4-3	few	TRBJ2-7	14	TRBD1	CASSYRTGAGEQYF	TGCGCCAGCAGCTACAGGACAGGGGCCGGGGAGCAGTACTTC
TRBV4-1	.	TRBJ1-4	13	.	CASSRQYNEKLFF	TGCGCCAGCAGCAGACAGTACAATGAAAAACTGTTTTTT
TRBV29-1	.	TRBJ2-1	15	.	CSVATATSRNGEQFF	TGCAGCGTCGCGACAGCGACCTCGCGAAACGGTGAGCAGTTCTTC
TRBV29-1	.	TRBJ1-1	13	.	CSVLDSMNTEAFF	TGCAGCGTCCTGGACAGCATGAACACTGAAGCTTTCTTT
TRBV18	.	TRBJ1-4	15	.	CASSRLQGLSEKLSF	TGTGCCAGCTCACGACTGCAGGGTTTATCCGAAAAACTGTCTTTT
TRBV4-1	.	TRBJ2-3	17	.	CASSQDGGGGPTDTQYF	TGCGCCAGCAGCCAAGACGGGGGCGGGGGCCCCACAGATACGCAGTATTTT
TRBV6-5	.	TRBJ2-3	16	TRBD2	CASSSTSGAFADTQYF	TGTGCCAGCAGTTCCACGAGCGGGGCCTTCGCAGATACGCAGTATTTT
TRBV5-6	.	TRBJ2-7	14	TRBD1	CASSLERGPYEQYF	TGTGCCAGCAGCTTGGAAAGGGGGCCCTACGAGCAGTACTTC
TRBV7-9	.	TRBJ1-1	16	TRBD1	CASSPGTGRMNTEAFF	TGTGCCAGCAGCCCAGGGACAGGAAGGATGAACACTGAAGCTTTCTTT
TRBV28	.	TRBJ1-2	13	.	CASSFRGNYGYTF	TGTGCCAGCAGTTTTCGGGGGAACTATGGCTACACCTTC
TRBV7-2	.	TRBJ2-3	17	TRBD2	CASSLVFAGGITDTQYF	TGTGCCAGCAGCTTAGTCTTTGCGGGGGGGATCACAGATACGCAGTATTTT
TRBV6-5	.	TRBJ2-7	13	TRBD2	CASKTGGVYEQYF	TGTGCCAGCAAAACGGGGGGAGTCTACGAGCAGTACTTC
TRBV5-1	.	TRBJ2-7	13	.	CASSNEQGYEQYF	TGCGCCAGCAGCAACGAACAGGGCTACGAGCAGTACTTC
TRBV5-1	.	TRBJ2-3	18	TRBD2	CASSLQRGLDRGTDTQYF	TGCGCCAGCAGCTTGCAAAGGGGACTAGATAGGGGCACAGATACGCAGTATTTT
TRBV7-2	.	TRBJ2-5	19	TRBD1	CASSLAGAVTGGRWETQYF	TGTGCCAGCAGCTTAGCGGGAGCGGTGACAGGGGGCAGGTGGGAGACCCAGTACTTC
TRBV27	.	TRBJ2-7	14	.	CASSRTDPSYEQYF	TGTGCCAGCAGTAGGACAGATCCCTCCTACGAGCAGTACTTC
TRBV19	.	TRBJ2-1	15	TRBD2	CASSILAGARDEQFF	TGTGCCAGTAGTATTCTAGCGGGGGCCCGGGATGAGCAGTTCTTC
TRBV18	.	TRBJ1-3	16	TRBD1	CASSPTGGAEGNTIYF	TGTGCCAGCTCACCAACAGGGGGCGCGGAGGGAAACACCATATATTTT
TRBV2	.	TRBJ2-1	16	TRBD1	CASGGDGTGGLDEQFF	TGTGCCAGCGGGGGGGACGGGACAGGGGGCTTAGATGAGCAGTTCTTC
TRBV4-1	.	TRBJ1-1	13	.	CASSLREGAEAFF	TGCGCCAGCAGCCTCCGGGAAGGCGCTGAAGCTTTCTTT
TRBV7-8	.	TRBJ2-1	20	TRBD2	CASSWRTDGTSGARNNEQFF	TGTGCCAGCAGCTGGCGCACCGACGGGACTAGCGGGGCACGGAACAATGAGCAGTTCTTC
TRBV27	.	TRBJ2-2	14	.	CASRRGRNTGELFF	TGTGCCAGCCGCCGAGGTCGCAACACCGGGGAGCTGTTTTTT
TRBV18	few	TRBJ1-3	15	.	CASSPSGDSGNTIYF	TGTGCCAGCTCACCCTCAGGGGACTCTGGAAACACCATATATTTT
TRBV5-1	once	TRBJ2-3	13	.	CASTRLETDTQYF	TGCGCCAGCACCAGACTTGAGACAGATACGCAGTATTTT
TRBV5-1	.	TRBJ2-1	13	.	CASSLTGYNEQFF	TGCGCCAGCAGCCTTACAGGGTACAATGAGCAGTTCTTC
TRBV4-2	once	TRBJ1-4	17	.	CASSQDRLRGGNEKLFF	TGTGCCAGCAGCCAAGATCGCCTACGGGGGGGCAATGAAAAACTGTTTTTT
TRBV5-8	.	TRBJ1-3	16	.	CASSLARAGTGNTIYF	TGTGCCAGCAGCTTGGCGCGCGCGGGCACTGGAAACACCATATATTTT
TRBV5-1	.	TRBJ2-7	15	TRBD2	CASSLAFPGGHEQYF	TGCGCCAGCAGCCTGGCCTTCCCGGGGGGGCACGAGCAGTACTTC
TRBV5-1	.	TRBJ1-4	14	.	CASSWPGLNEKLFF	TGCGCCAGCAGCTGGCCCGGGTTGAATGAAAAACTGTTTTTT
TRBV28	.	TRBJ1-1	17	.	CASRLPPNSFMNTEAFF	TGTGCCAGCAGGTTGCCCCCCAACAGTTTCATGAACACTGAAGCTTTCTTT
TRBV28	.	TRBJ2-5	13	TRBD2	CASSSGLEETQYF	TGTGCCAGCAGCTCCGGACTAGAAGAGACCCAGTACTTC
TRBV28	.	TRBJ2-7	17	.	CASSFELGRSSGYEQYF	TGTGCCAGCAGTTTTGAACTAGGACGCAGCAGTGGCTACGAGCAGTACTTC
TRBV5-4	.	TRBJ2-7	12	.	CASSLNFYEQYF	TGTGCCAGCAGCTTGAACTTTTACGAGCAGTACTTC
TRBV6-5	.	TRBJ1-1	11	TRBD1	CASSNRGEAFF	TGTGCCAGCAGTAACAGGGGTGAAGCTTTCTTT
TRBV7-2	.	TRBJ1-3	17	TRBD1	CASSLAVQGLSGNTIYF	TGTGCCAGCAGCTTAGCCGTACAGGGGCTCTCTGGAAACACCATATATTTT